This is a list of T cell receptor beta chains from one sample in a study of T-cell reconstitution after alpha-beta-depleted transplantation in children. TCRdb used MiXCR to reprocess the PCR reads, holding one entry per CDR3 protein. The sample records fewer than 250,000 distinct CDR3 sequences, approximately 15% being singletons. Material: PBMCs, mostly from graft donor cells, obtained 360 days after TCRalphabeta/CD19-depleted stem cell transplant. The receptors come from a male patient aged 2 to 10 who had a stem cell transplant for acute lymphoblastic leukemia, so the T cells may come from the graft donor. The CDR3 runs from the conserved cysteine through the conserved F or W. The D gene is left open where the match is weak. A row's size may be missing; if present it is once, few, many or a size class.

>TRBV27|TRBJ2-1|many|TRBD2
TGTGCCAGCAGTCCTCCGCCGGACGGGGGGACTAGGAGGTCCTACAATGAGCAGTTCTTC
CASSPPPDGGTRRSYNEQFF
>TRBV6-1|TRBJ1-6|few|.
TGTGCCAGCAGTAGAGGGAGTTCGGGTAATTCACCCCTCCACTTT
CASSRGSSGNSPLHF
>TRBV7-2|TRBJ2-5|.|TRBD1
TGTGCCAGCAGCACCAGGGGACAGGGTCAAGAGACCCAGTACTTC
CASSTRGQGQETQYF
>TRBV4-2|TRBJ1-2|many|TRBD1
TGTGCCAGCAGCCAAGATTGGACAGGGGGTGACTATGGCTACACCTTC
CASSQDWTGGDYGYTF
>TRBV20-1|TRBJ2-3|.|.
TGCAGTGCTGCGAGGGCAGATACGCAGTATTTT
CSAARADTQYF
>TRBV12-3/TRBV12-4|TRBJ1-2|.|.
TGTGCCAGCAGTTCCCTCCGTGGCTACACCTTC
CASSSLRGYTF
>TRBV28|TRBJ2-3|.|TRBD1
TGTGCCAGCAGTTTATCAGGGACAGGGATGAGAACAGATACGCAGTATTTT
CASSLSGTGMRTDTQYF
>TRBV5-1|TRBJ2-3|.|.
TGCGCCAGCAGCGACGGGGCCCCCACAGATACGCAGTATTTT
CASSDGAPTDTQYF
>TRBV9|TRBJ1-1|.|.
TGTGCCAGCAGAGGGGGACTGTGGGCGAACACTGAAGCTTTCTTT
CASRGGLWANTEAFF
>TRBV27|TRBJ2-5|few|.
TGTGCCAGCAGTTTACGGTCAGCCTCCCGGGAGACCCAGTACTTC
CASSLRSASRETQYF
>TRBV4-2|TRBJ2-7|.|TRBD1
TGTGCCAGCAGCCAAGACAGGGGGCTTATCTACGAGCAGTACTTC
CASSQDRGLIYEQYF
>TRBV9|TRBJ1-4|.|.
TGTGCCAGCAGCCAAGACCAGAGGGACGGACTGTTTTTT
CASSQDQRDGLFF
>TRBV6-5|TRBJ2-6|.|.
TGTGCCAGCAGTTACTCGGGGGGTACTGGGGCCAACGTCCTGACTTTC
CASSYSGGTGANVLTF
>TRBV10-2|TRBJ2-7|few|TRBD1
TGCGCCAGCAGTGAGGGCAGGGGGCTAAGCGAGCAGTACTTC
CASSEGRGLSEQYF
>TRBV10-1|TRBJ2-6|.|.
TGCGCCAGCAGTGGCAGGGCCTCTGGGGCCAACGTCCTGACTTTC
CASSGRASGANVLTF
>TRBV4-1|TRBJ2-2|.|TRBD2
TGCGCCAGCAGCCAAGATGCCTTAGAGCGGGAGAGGGGGGAGCTGTTTTTT
CASSQDALERERGELFF
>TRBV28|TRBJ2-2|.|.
TGTGCCAGCAGTTTTCGGCAGGGAAGTTACACCGGGGAGCTGTTTTTT
CASSFRQGSYTGELFF
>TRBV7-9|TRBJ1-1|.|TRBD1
TGTGCCAGCAGCTACACCGGGACAGGGAAAGCTTTCTTT
CASSYTGTGKAFF
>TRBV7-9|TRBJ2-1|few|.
TGTGCCAGCAGCTTAATCCGCGAGAGGGGGAATGAGCAGTTCTTC
CASSLIRERGNEQFF
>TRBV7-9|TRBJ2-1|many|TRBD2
TGTGCCAGCAGCTTAGCGGGCGGGGGGGCCTACAATGAGCAGTTCTTC
CASSLAGGGAYNEQFF
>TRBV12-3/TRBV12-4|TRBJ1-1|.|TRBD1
TGTGCCAGCAGCTCGGAGGTGGACAGGGGGCGCCTTGGGACTGAAGCTTTCTTT
CASSSEVDRGRLGTEAFF
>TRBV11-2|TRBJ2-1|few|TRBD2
TGTGCCAGCAGCTTAGACCCGGGAGGTGAGCAGTTCTTC
CASSLDPGGEQFF
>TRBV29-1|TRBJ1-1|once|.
TGCAGCGTTGAAAGGGGTGAGGGGACTGAAGCTTTCTTT
CSVERGEGTEAFF
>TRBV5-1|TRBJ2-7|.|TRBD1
TGCGCCAGCAGCTTGAAGGGACAGGGGACGAACGAGCAGTACTTC
CASSLKGQGTNEQYF
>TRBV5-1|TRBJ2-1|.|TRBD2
TGCGCCAGCAGCCTGGAGGGAGCGGGGGGCTACAATGAGCAGTTCTTC
CASSLEGAGGYNEQFF
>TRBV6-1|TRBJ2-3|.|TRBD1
TGTGCCAGCAGTCTTCCGGGACAGCTCACAGATACGCAGTATTTT
CASSLPGQLTDTQYF
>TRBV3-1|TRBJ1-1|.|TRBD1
TGTGCCAGCAGCCAAGACGAGGGGGCGAGAGCTTTCTTT
CASSQDEGARAFF
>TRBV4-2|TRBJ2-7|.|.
TGTGCCAGCAGCCAAGACGCCGATGGACAGACCTACGAGCAGTACTTC
CASSQDADGQTYEQYF
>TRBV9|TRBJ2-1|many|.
TGTGCCAGCAGCGTAGCGGGTAATGAGCAGTTCTTC
CASSVAGNEQFF
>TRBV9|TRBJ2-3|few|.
TGTGCCAGCAGCGTAGTCGGTAAATTGCAGTATTTT
CASSVVGKLQYF
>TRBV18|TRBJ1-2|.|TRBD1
TGTGCCAGCTCACCCCGGACAGGGTATTCGGATGGCTACACCTTC
CASSPRTGYSDGYTF